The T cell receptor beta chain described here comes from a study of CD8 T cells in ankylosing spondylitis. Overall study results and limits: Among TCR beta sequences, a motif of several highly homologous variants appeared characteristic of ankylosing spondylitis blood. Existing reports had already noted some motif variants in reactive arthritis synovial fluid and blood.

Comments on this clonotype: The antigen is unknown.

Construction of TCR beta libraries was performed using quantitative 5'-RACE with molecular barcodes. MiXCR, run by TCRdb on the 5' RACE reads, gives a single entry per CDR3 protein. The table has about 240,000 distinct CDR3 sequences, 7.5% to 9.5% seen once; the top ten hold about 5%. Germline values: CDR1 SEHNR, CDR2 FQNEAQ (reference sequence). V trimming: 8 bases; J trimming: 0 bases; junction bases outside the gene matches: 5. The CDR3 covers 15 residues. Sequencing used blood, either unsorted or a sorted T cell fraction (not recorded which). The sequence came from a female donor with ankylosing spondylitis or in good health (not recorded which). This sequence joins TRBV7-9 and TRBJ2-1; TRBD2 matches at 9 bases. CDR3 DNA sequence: TGTGCCAGCTTACCGACTAGCGGCTCCTACAATGAGCAGTTCTTC. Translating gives CASLPTSGSYNEQFF.